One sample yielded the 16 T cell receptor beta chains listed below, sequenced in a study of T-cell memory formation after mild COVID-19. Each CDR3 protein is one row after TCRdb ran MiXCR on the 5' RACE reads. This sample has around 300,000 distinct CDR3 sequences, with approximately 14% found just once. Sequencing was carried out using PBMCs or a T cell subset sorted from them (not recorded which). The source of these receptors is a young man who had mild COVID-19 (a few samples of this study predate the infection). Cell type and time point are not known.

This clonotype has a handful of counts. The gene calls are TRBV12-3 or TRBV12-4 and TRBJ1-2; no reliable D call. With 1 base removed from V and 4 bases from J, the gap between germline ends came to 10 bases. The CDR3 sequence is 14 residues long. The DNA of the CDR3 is TGTGCCAGCAGTTTAGGGGTCTTTGGCTATGGCTACACCTTC. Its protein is CASSLGVFGYGYTF.

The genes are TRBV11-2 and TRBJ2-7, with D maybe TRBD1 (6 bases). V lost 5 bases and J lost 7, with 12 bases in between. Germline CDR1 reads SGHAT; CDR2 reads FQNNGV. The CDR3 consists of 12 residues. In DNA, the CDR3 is TGTGCCAGCAGCCATTCTGACAGGGAGCAGTACTTC. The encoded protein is CASSHSDREQYF.

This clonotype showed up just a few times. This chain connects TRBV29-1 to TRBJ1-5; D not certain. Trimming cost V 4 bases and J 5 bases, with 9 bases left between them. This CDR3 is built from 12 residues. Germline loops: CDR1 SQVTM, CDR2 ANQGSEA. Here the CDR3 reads CSVADFHQPQHF. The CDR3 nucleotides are TGCAGCGTTGCGGACTTCCATCAGCCCCAGCATTTT.

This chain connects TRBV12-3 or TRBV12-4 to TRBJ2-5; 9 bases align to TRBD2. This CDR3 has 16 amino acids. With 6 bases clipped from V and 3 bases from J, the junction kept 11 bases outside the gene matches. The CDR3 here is CASSTSGGFAKETQYF. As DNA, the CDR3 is TGTGCCAGCAGCACCAGCGGGGGGTTTGCGAAAGAGACCCAGTACTTC.

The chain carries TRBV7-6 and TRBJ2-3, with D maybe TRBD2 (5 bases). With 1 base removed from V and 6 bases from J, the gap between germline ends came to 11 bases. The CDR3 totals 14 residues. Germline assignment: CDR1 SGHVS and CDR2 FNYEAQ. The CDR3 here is CASSLGPEADTQYF. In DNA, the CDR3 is TGTGCCAGCAGCTTAGGGCCGGAGGCGGATACGCAGTATTTT.

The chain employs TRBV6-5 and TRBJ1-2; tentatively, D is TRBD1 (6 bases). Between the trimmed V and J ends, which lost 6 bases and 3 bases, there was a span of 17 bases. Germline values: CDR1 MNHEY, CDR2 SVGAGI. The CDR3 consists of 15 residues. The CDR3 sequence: CASSPIWGADYGYTF. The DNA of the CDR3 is TGTGCCAGCAGCCCAATATGGGGGGCCGACTATGGCTACACCTTC.

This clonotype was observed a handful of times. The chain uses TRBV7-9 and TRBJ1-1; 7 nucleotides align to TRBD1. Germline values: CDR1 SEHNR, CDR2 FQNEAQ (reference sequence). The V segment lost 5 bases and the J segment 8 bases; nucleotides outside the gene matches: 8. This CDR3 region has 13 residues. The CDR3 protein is CASSPPRGYEAFF. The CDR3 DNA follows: TGTGCCAGCAGCCCGCCCAGGGGGTACGAAGCTTTCTTT.

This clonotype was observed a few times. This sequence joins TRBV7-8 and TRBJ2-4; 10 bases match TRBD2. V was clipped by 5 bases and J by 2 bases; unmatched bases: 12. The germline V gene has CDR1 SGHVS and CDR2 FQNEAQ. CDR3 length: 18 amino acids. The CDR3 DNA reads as TGTGCCAGCAGCCTGGCTCTAGCGGGGGTCGGTACCAAAAACATTCAGTACTTC. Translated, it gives CASSLALAGVGTKNIQYF.

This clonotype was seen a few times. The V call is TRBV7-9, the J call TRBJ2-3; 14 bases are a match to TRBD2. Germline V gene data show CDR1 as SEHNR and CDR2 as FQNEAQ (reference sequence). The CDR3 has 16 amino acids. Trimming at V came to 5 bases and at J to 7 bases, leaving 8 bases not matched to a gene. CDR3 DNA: TGTGCCAGCAGCCCGCGGACTAGCGGGGGGCCTAATACGCAGTATTTT. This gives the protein CASSPRTSGGPNTQYF.

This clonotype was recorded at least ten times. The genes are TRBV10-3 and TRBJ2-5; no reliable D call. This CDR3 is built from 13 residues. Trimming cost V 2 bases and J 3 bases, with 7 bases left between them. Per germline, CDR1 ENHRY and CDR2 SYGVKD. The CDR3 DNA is TGTGCCATCAGTGAGAGGCGAGAAGAGACCCAGTACTTC. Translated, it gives CAISERREETQYF.

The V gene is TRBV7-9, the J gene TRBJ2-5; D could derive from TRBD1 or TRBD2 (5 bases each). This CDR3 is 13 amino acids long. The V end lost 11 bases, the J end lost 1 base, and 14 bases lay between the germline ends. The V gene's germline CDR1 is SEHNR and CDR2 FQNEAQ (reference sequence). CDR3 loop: CAGGAAFQETQYF. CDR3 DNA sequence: TGTGCCGGGGGAGCTGCCTTCCAAGAGACCCAGTACTTC.

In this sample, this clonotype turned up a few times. For the CDR3, the DNA is TGTGCCAGCTCACCGGGACAGGGGGCGGGCGAGCAGTACGTC. Translated, it gives CASSPGQGAGEQYV. The chain couples TRBV18 to TRBJ2-7; TRBD1 matches at 12 bases. This CDR3 is 14 amino acids long. Trimming cost V 3 bases and J 6 bases; bases outside gene matches: 3. Looked up from germline, CDR1 is KGHSH and CDR2 is LQKENI.

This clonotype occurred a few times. CDR3 sequence reads: CASSYSGTGVSYGYTF. CDR3 in DNA: TGTGCCAGCAGTTACTCGGGTACAGGGGTCAGCTATGGCTACACCTTC. The V gene is TRBV6-5, the J gene TRBJ1-2; the match to TRBD1 covers 7 bases. This CDR3 is built from 16 residues. Germline V gives CDR1 MNHEY, CDR2 SVGAGI. V gave up 0 bases and J gave up 4 bases; unmatched junction bases: 8.

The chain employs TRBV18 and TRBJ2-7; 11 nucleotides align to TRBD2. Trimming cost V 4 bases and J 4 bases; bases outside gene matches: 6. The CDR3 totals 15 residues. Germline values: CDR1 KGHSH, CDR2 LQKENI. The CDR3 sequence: CASSLTSGVGYEQYF. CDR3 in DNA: TGTGCCAGCTCACTGACTAGCGGGGTCGGATACGAGCAGTACTTC. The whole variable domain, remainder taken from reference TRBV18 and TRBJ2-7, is NAGVMQNPRHLVRRRGQEARLRCSPMKGHSHVYWYRQLPEEGLKFMVYLQKENIIDESGMPKERFSAEFPKEGPSILRIQQVVRGDSAAYFCASSLTSGVGYEQYFGPGTRLTVT.

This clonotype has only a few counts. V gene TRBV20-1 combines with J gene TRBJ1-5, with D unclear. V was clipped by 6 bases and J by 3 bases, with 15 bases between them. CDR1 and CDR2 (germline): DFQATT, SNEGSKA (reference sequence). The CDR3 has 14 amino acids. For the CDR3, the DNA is TGCAGTGCCTTGCGTTCAAGTCCCAATCAGCCCCAGCATTTT. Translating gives CSALRSSPNQPQHF.

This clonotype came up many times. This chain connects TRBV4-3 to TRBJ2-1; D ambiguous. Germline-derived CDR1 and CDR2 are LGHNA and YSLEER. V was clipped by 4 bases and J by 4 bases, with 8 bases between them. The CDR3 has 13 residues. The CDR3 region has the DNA TGCGCCAGCAGCCCACAGCCGTACAATGAGCAGTTCTTC. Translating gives CASSPQPYNEQFF.